A single sample is the source of the 28 T cell receptor beta chains below, sequenced in a study of T cell responses to AZD1222 COVID-19 vaccine. The method was immunoSEQ multiplex PCR; TCRdb's version includes in-frame clones alone and lacks a portion of them. The data show over 70,000 clones, around 88% seen once. This specimen consisted of peripheral blood, obtained on day 0 of MenACWY control vaccination. The receptors stem from an adult in good health.

V gene TRBV5-1 combines with J gene TRBJ2-6, with 8 bases identical to TRBD1. CDR3 size: 15 residues. The junction had 7 bases not matched to a gene; V was cut back by 9 bases and J by 2 bases. From germline, CDR1 is SGHRS and CDR2 YFSETQ. CDR3 sequence: CATQGALTGANVLTF. CDR3 DNA sequence: TGCGCCACCCAGGGGGCTCTAACTGGGGCCAACGTCCTGACTTTC.

This chain connects TRBV5-6 to TRBJ1-6; the D is unclear. Per germline, CDR1 SGHDT and CDR2 YYEEEE. Trimming took off 0 bases at V and 4 bases at J, with 8 bases between the two ends. This CDR3 has 15 residues. The CDR3 loop is CASSLAGNYNSPLHF. The CDR3 region has the DNA TGTGCCAGCAGCTTGGCGGGGAATTATAATTCACCCCTCCACTTT.

This chain links TRBV12-3 or TRBV12-4 with TRBJ2-1, with D tentatively TRBD2 (5 bases). The CDR3 totals 13 residues. Trimming removed 5 bases at V and 3 bases at J, with 8 bases between. CDR3 nucleotides: TGTGCCAGCAGTATTGGGAGCTACAATGAGCAGTTCTTC. Amino acids: CASSIGSYNEQFF.

This chain uses TRBV7-2 with TRBJ1-1; TRBD1 is a possible D gene (6 bases). This CDR3 contains 16 residues. The germline V and J ends were trimmed by 5 bases and 1 base, with 17 bases remaining between them. CDR1 and CDR2 from the germline V gene are SGHTA and FQGNSA. The CDR3 region is CASSATWGRGNTEAFF. The CDR3 bases are TGTGCCAGCAGCGCCACGTGGGGGCGGGGGAACACTGAAGCTTTCTTT.

The rearrangement links TRBV12-3 or TRBV12-4 to TRBJ1-2, with no clear D. The CDR3 extends over 13 amino acids. V lost 3 bases and J 6 bases, leaving 11 bases between the germline ends. This CDR3 reads CASSLSLSHGYTF. CDR3 coding DNA: TGTGCCAGCAGTTTGAGCCTGAGTCATGGCTACACCTTC.

V usage is TRBV5-1 and J usage is TRBJ2-7, with TRBD2 identical over 11 bases. J gave up 5 bases and V 2 bases, and 9 bases lay outside the gene matches. Per germline, CDR1 SGHRS and CDR2 YFSETQ. The CDR3 runs 16 residues. The CDR3 bases are TGCGCCAGCAGCTTTACGACTAGCGGGGTGGCTGACGAGCAGTACTTC. Residues: CASSFTTSGVADEQYF.

This rearrangement joins TRBV5-1 to TRBJ2-3; the D call may be TRBD1 or TRBD2 (5 bases each). The CDR3 totals 17 residues. Between the trimmed V and J ends, which lost 0 bases and 8 bases, there was a span of 22 bases. The germline V gene encodes CDR1 SGHRS and CDR2 YFSETQ. Written as DNA, the CDR3 is TGCGCCAGCAGCTTGGCCTGGGGGATCTCCGGTCCCGGTACGCAGTATTTT. It yields the protein CASSLAWGISGPGTQYF.

V and J are TRBV28 and TRBJ2-3; 12 bases line up with TRBD2. Germline CDR1 reads MDHEN; CDR2 reads SYDVKM. The CDR3 has 14 residues. With 6 bases clipped from V and 4 bases from J, the junction kept 2 bases outside the gene matches. In nucleotides, the CDR3 is TGTGCCAGCAGCCTAGCGGGGGGGGCAGATACGCAGTATTTT. As protein: CASSLAGGADTQYF.

This clone was seen a handful of times. This same CDR3 is encoded by further DNA sequences in the sample. The rearrangement joins TRBV7-2 to TRBJ1-1; no clear D. Trimming removed 5 bases from V and 5 bases from J, with 15 bases in between. The V gene's germline CDR1 is SGHTA and CDR2 FQGNSA. The CDR3 spans 14 residues. This CDR3 reads CASSGQGPGTEAFF. The CDR3 nucleotides read TGTGCCAGCAGCGGGCAAGGACCGGGGACTGAAGCTTTCTTT. The full variable domain, rest sourced from reference TRBV7-2 and TRBJ1-1, is GAGVSQSPSNKVTEKGKDVELRCDPISGHTALYWYRQSLGQGLEFLIYFQGNSAPDKSGLPSDRFSAERTGGSVSTLTIQRTQQEDSAVYLCASSGQGPGTEAFFGQGTRLTVV.

V gene TRBV12-3 or TRBV12-4 combines with J gene TRBJ2-3; D gene unclear. This CDR3 spans 13 amino acids. V lost 6 bases to trimming and J lost 5 bases, with 12 bases between them. This CDR3 is CASSRTDGDTQYF. CDR3 DNA sequence: TGTGCCAGCAGCCGGACGGACGGAGATACGCAGTATTTT.

The chain carries TRBV4-2 and TRBJ1-1; possible D gene TRBD1, 6 bases. The CDR3 totals 17 residues. Germline V gives CDR1 LGHNA, CDR2 YNFKEQ. V gave up 4 bases and J gave up 9 bases, with 27 bases separating them. DNA for the CDR3: TGTGCCAGCAGCCCACCCAAGAAGATACGGGATAGGGGGAAAGCTTTCTTT. Translated: CASSPPKKIRDRGKAFF.

This clone came up once. The chain couples TRBV19 to TRBJ1-3; possibly TRBD1 for D (5 bases). The CDR3 consists of 17 residues. Trimming took off 4 bases at V and 0 bases at J, with 16 bases between the two ends. CDR1 and CDR2 (germline): LNHDA, SQIVND (reference sequence). Here the CDR3 reads CASSTAGGANSGNTIYF. In nucleotides, the CDR3 is TGTGCCAGTAGTACCGCCGGCGGGGCCAACTCTGGAAACACCATATATTTT.

The chain is built from TRBV5-1 and TRBJ1-1; D may be TRBD1 (6 bases). The CDR3 totals 15 residues. V gave up 4 bases and J gave up 1 base, with 14 bases separating them. Germline V gives CDR1 SGHRS, CDR2 YFSETQ. The CDR3 sequence: CASSPLGAGNTEAFF. The CDR3 region has the DNA TGCGCCAGCAGCCCGTTGGGGGCTGGGAACACTGAAGCTTTCTTT.

The V call is TRBV7-3, the J call TRBJ1-1; D may be TRBD1 (5 bases). The V and J ends lost 5 bases and 4 bases respectively, with 20 bases between them. Germline values: CDR1 SGHTA, CDR2 FQGTGA. The CDR3 extends over 16 amino acids. The CDR3 nucleotides read TGTGCCAGCAGCATCGGACCCCGGGGGGGTGGCACTGAAGCTTTCTTT. Amino acids: CASSIGPRGGGTEAFF.

The chain employs TRBV5-4 and TRBJ1-6; D may be TRBD1 (5 bases). The CDR3 has 16 amino acids. Trimming removed 3 bases at V and 2 bases at J, with 12 bases between. Germline V CDR1 and CDR2: SGHNT, YYREEE (reference sequence). The CDR3 loop is CASSSQGETYNSPLHF. The CDR3 nucleotides read TGTGCCAGCAGCTCCCAGGGTGAGACCTATAATTCACCCCTCCACTTT.

The V and J genes are TRBV27 and TRBJ1-6, with a weak D call TRBD1 (5 bases). CDR3 length equals 15 residues. V was clipped by 6 bases and J by 4 bases, with 13 bases between them. Germline V CDR1 and CDR2: MNHEY, SMNVEV (reference sequence). The chain's CDR3 is CASRVVGGYNSPLHF. The CDR3 nucleotides read TGTGCCAGCAGGGTCGTGGGGGGATATAATTCACCCCTCCACTTT.

The chain combines TRBV19 with TRBJ2-1, with a tentative D call TRBD2 (5 bases). The V gene lost 5 bases and the J gene lost 0 bases, with 11 bases spanning the gap. The CDR3 sequence is 15 residues long. The germline CDR1 and CDR2 sequences are LNHDA and SQIVND (reference sequence). The CDR3 DNA is TGTGCCAGTAGTCCTCTGGGGAGCTCCTACAATGAGCAGTTCTTC. It translates to CASSPLGSSYNEQFF.

This clone showed up just once. This chain links TRBV19 with TRBJ1-2, with a tentative D call TRBD1 (6 bases). The CDR3 runs to 14 residues. Germline assignment: CDR1 LNHDA and CDR2 SQIVND (reference sequence). Trimming left V 7 bases short and J 5 bases short, with 17 bases between. CDR3 region: CASTLQGLSYGYTF. The CDR3 nucleotides are TGTGCCAGTACTCTACAGGGACTGAGTTATGGCTACACCTTC.

The chain recombines TRBV6-5 with TRBJ2-5, with D possibly matching TRBD2 (6 bases). The CDR3 is 14 residues long. With 6 bases removed from V and 3 bases from J, the gap between germline ends came to 14 bases. From germline, CDR1 is MNHEY and CDR2 SVGAGI. CDR3: CASSRDGGKETQYF. CDR3 nucleotide sequence: TGTGCCAGCAGCCGCGACGGGGGAAAAGAGACCCAGTACTTC.

The chain has TRBV30 and TRBJ2-7; 10 bases are a match to TRBD1. The CDR3 length is 14 residues. J was trimmed by 3 bases and V by 7 bases; bases with no gene match: 9. The germline V gene encodes CDR1 GTSNPN and CDR2 SVGIG (reference sequence). The CDR3 region has the DNA TGTGCCTTGTCCCGGGACAGGGGAATCTACGAGCAGTACTTC. Its protein is CALSRDRGIYEQYF.

V and J are TRBV6-1 and TRBJ1-4, with TRBD1 matching 8 bases. The CDR3 covers 14 residues. V was pared by 3 bases and J by 4 bases, with 1 base of the junction left unmatched. Germline values: CDR1 MNHNS, CDR2 SASEGT. CDR3 sequence (DNA): TGTGCCAGCAGTGAGGACAGGGTTAATGAAAAACTGTTTTTT. Its protein is CASSEDRVNEKLFF.

The chain uses TRBV19 and TRBJ1-1, with TRBD1 matching 10 bases. The germline gives CDR1 LNHDA, CDR2 SQIVND (reference sequence). V shed 5 bases and J 3 bases; nucleotides not matched to a gene: 12. The CDR3 loop spans 17 amino acids. CDR3 in DNA: TGTGCCAGTAGTCCCCGAGACAGGGGGCGCCGCGACACTGAAGCTTTCTTT. Translated, it gives CASSPRDRGRRDTEAFF.

J is TRBJ2-5 and V is TRBV6-5; the D gene is possibly TRBD1 (6 bases). Trimming removed 6 bases from V and 4 bases from J, with 12 bases in between. CDR1 and CDR2 from the germline V gene are MNHEY and SVGAGI. The CDR3 totals 13 residues. As DNA, the CDR3 is TGTGCCAGCAGAAAACAGGGTATAGAGACCCAGTACTTC. As protein: CASRKQGIETQYF.

Written as DNA, the CDR3 is TGTGCCAGCAGCTTAGGGGGCGTCCGGGAAAAACTGTTTTTT. Its protein product is CASSLGGVREKLFF. This chain connects TRBV7-9 to TRBJ1-4; D might be TRBD1 (5 bases). The V gene's germline CDR1 is SEHNR and CDR2 FQNEAQ (reference sequence). Trimming took 1 base from V and 8 from J, leaving 11 bases between them. The length of the CDR3 is 14 residues.

This chain connects TRBV5-5 to TRBJ1-1, with unresolved D. Trimming cost V 0 bases and J 5 bases, with 8 bases left between them. There are 13 residues in the CDR3. Germline V gene sequence: CDR1 SGHKS, CDR2 YYEKEE (reference sequence). The CDR3 DNA is TGTGCCAGCAGCTTGGTGGGGAAAACTGAAGCTTTCTTT. Translation gives CASSLVGKTEAFF.

V is TRBV30 and J is TRBJ2-1; 10 bases map to TRBD2. This CDR3 is built from 16 residues. Germline V gene lookup returns CDR1 GTSNPN and CDR2 SVGIG (reference sequence). J was trimmed by 9 bases and V by 2 bases; bases with no gene match: 13. CDR3 sequence: CAWSTGWLAGAGEQFF. The CDR3 DNA follows: TGTGCCTGGAGTACCGGTTGGCTAGCGGGGGCGGGTGAGCAGTTCTTC.

The chain links TRBV7-7 to TRBJ2-5; D perhaps matches TRBD2 (6 bases). Per germline, CDR1 SSHAT and CDR2 FNYEAQ (reference sequence). This CDR3 has 15 residues. V lost 5 bases and J lost 5, with 18 bases in between. CDR3 bases: TGTGCCAGCAGCCTGGGGACCGGCGGGGTTGAGACCCAGTACTTC. Residues: CASSLGTGGVETQYF. The full variable domain, in which reference TRBV7-7 and TRBJ2-5 provide the parts outside the CDR3, is GAGVSQSPRYKVTKRGQDVTLRCDPISSHATLYWYQQALGQGPEFLTYFNYEAQPDKSGLPSDRFSAERPEGSISTLTIQRTEQRDSAMYRCASSLGTGGVETQYFGPGTRLLVL.

This chain joins TRBV28 and TRBJ1-5, with D unclear. Trimming took 7 bases from V and 1 from J, leaving 14 bases between them. There are 15 residues in the CDR3. Germline V lookup: CDR1 MDHEN, CDR2 SYDVKM. Here the CDR3 reads CASTAVSRSNQPQHF. The CDR3 bases are TGTGCCAGCACGGCGGTATCGAGGAGCAATCAGCCCCAGCATTTT.